What follows is one TCR beta chain and its context. This clone's antigen is unknown. Base qualities were left out, and no much larger clone turns up one base away. The entry originates in a study of graft-versus-host responses after intestinal transplantation (dated by TCRdb to about 2021). Context from the whole study: Recipients received multivisceral, liver-intestinal, or isolated intestinal transplants. Anti-thymocyte globulin induction was given to all recipients, followed by maintenance tacrolimus and steroids for roughly 3 years. Bulk TCR-beta CDR3 sequencing was used to track graft-versus-host and host-versus-graft alloreactive T cell clones in the graft, circulation and bone marrow after intestinal transplantation. Alloreactive clones were identified by sequencing pre-transplant mixed lymphocyte reaction products and comparing these products with unstimulated pre-transplant donor and recipient T cells. Of the 20 to 30 intestinal transplant recipients enrolled in the cohort, one of whom was a retransplant, a few patients without pretransplant specimens were excluded. A peak of at least 4% donor T cells among recipient peripheral blood mononuclear cells was the definition used for donor T cell macrochimerism. Rather than being sequenced by the commercial service, samples from a few later patients were sequenced in-house on an Illumina MiSeq and processed with MiXCR. What the study reported, not specific to this receptor: GvH clones turned up in recipient bone marrow, with some appearing earlier in ileal mucosa or blood, a pattern consistent with an intestinal mucosal origin. The relatively low number and heterogeneity of intestinal transplant patients limited the conclusions. Peak levels of circulating GvH clones were associated with declines in HvG clones early after transplant. High GvH to HvG T cell clonal ratios were observed in the allografts of patients with donor T cell macrochimerism.

Including cysteine and phenylalanine, the CDR3 has 17 amino acids. Just CDR3 DNA is preserved here, 51 bases in frame from base 1. Libraries were constructed by the immunoSEQ multiplex PCR assay. For most patients, high-throughput TCR-beta CDR3 sequencing of genomic DNA was performed by Adaptive Biotechnologies. The original pipeline was this. TCR sequencing data were retrieved from Adaptive's ImmunoSEQ software for about 17 patients, whereas three other patients were processed with MiXCR and VDJtools. Because the origin of CDR3 nucleotide sequences shared between donor and recipient could not be assigned, those sequences were removed. To count as alloreactive, a clone needed at least 2-fold expansion over unstimulated cells and a minimum CFSE-low frequency of 0.002% (template counts) or 0.001% (read counts). Mappable clones were those detected in sequenced pre-transplant spleen, lymph node, or MLR CFSE-low populations of the donor or recipient. Cumulative frequency of alloreactive clones was calculated as a percentage of all sequences weighted by copy number. Not all clones reach the TCRdb copy of this immuneACCESS table, which keeps in-frame sequences only. Checked studies attribute under half of the gap to unresolved V genes and leave the rest unexplained. D and trimming come from the DNA, and the V and J calls and clone size come from that table. The sample includes about 63,000 clones, with 89% observed a single time. Jointly, the top ten make up more than 1.5% of the sample.

Dithiothreitol, EDTA incubations and collagenase D digestion were used to isolate intraepithelial and lamina propria lymphocytes from graft specimens. Bulk TCR-beta sequencing was performed on serial intestinal graft biopsy specimens collected as late as 600 days after transplant. This sequence originates from a human patient who received an intestinal transplant, so some T cells may come from the graft donor. This sequence uses TRBV21-1 and TRBJ2-7; the table's TRBD1 call for D was not verified on the DNA. TRBV21-1 is marked as a pseudogene. This sample comprised ileum tissue, obtained 350 to 400 days after transplant. The CDR3 protein: CASSKISAGVAPYEQYF. The nucleotides read TGTGCCAGCAGCAAAATCTCAGCAGGGGTTGCACCCTACGAGCAGTACTTC.